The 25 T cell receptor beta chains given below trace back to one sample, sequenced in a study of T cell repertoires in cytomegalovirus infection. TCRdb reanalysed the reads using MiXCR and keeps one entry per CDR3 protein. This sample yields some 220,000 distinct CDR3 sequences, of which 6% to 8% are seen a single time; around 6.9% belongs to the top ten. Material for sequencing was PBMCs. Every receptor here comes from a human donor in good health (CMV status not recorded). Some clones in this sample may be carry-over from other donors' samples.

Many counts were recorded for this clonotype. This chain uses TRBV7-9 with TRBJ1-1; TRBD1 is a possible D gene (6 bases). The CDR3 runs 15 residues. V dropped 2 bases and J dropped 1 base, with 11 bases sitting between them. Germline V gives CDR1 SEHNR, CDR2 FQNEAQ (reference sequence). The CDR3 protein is CASSLQGPANTEAFF. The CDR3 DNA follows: TGTGCCAGCAGCTTACAGGGGCCTGCGAACACTGAAGCTTTCTTT.

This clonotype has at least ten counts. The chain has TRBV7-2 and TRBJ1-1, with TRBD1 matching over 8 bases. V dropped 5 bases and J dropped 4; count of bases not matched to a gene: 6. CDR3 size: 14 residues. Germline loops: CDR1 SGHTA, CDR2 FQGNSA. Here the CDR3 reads CASSPEGTGTEAFF. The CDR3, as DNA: TGTGCCAGCAGCCCAGAAGGGACAGGCACTGAAGCTTTCTTT.

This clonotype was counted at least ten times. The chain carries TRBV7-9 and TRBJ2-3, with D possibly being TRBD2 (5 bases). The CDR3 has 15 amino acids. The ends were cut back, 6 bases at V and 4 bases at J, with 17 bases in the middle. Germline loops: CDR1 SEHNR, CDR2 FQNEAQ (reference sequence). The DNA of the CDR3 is TGTGCCAGCAGGTCCCGGGAAGACTCCCCAGATACGCAGTATTTT. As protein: CASRSREDSPDTQYF. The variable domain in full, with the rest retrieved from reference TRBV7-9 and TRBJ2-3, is DTGVSQNPRHKITKRGQNVTFRCDPISEHNRLYWYRQTLGQGPEFLTYFQNEAQLEKSRLLSDRFSAERPKGSFSTLEIQRTEQGDSAMYLCASRSREDSPDTQYFGPGTRLTVL.

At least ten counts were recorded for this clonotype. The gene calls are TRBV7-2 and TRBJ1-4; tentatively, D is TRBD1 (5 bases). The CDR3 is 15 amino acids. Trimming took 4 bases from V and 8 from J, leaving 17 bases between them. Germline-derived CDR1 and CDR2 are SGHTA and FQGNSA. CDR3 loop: CASSSPGTGREKLFF. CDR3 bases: TGTGCCAGCAGCTCCCCCGGGACGGGGAGGGAAAAACTGTTTTTT.

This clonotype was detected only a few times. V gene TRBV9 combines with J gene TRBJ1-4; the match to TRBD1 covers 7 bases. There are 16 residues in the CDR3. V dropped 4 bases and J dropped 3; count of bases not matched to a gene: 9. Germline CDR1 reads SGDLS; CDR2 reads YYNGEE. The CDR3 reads CASSLGQNLPNEKLFF. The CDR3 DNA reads TGTGCCAGCAGCCTGGGACAGAACCTCCCTAATGAAAAACTGTTTTTT.

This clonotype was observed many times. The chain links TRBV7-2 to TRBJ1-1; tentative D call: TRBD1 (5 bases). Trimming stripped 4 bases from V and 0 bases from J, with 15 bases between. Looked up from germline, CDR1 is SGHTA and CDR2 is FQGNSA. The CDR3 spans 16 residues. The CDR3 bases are TGTGCCAGCAGCTCCGAGGGGACTCGCATGAACACTGAAGCTTTCTTT. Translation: CASSSEGTRMNTEAFF.

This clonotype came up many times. This CDR3 reads CASSRPGQGYEQYF. The CDR3 DNA sequence: TGTGCCAGCAGCCGTCCGGGACAGGGCTACGAGCAGTACTTC. The chain recombines TRBV7-2 with TRBJ2-7; 9 nucleotides agree with TRBD1. The germline V gene encodes CDR1 SGHTA and CDR2 FQGNSA. Trimming cost V 5 bases and J 3 bases; bases outside gene matches: 5. The CDR3 runs to 14 residues.

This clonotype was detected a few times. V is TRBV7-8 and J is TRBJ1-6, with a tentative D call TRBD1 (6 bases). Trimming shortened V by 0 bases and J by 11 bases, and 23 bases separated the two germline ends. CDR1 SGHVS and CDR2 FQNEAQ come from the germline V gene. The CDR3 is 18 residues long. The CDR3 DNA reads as TGTGCCAGCAGCTTAGCGGAGTATCCAGGGGTACATTTAACACCCCTCCACTTT. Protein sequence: CASSLAEYPGVHLTPLHF.

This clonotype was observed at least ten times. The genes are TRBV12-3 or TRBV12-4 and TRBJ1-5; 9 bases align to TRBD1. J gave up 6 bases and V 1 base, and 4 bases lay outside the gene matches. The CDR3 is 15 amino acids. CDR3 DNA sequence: TGTGCCAGCAGTTTAGGACAGGGGGGCGGTCAGCCCCAGCATTTT. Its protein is CASSLGQGGGQPQHF.

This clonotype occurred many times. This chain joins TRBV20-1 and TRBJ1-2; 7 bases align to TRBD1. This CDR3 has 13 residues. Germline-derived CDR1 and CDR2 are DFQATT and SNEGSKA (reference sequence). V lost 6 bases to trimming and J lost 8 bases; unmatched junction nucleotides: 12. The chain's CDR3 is CSAKTGSLFGYTF. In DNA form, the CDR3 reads TGCAGTGCGAAGACAGGGTCTTTGTTCGGCTACACCTTC.

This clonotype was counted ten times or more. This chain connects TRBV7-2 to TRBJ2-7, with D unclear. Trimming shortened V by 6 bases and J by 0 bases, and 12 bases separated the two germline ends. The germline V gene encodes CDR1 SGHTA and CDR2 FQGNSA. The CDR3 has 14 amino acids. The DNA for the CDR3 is TGTGCCAGCAGACTGACCAGTGTCTCCTACGAGCAGTACTTC. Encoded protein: CASRLTSVSYEQYF. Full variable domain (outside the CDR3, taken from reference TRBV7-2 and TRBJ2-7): GAGVSQSPSNKVTEKGKDVELRCDPISGHTALYWYRQSLGQGLEFLIYFQGNSAPDKSGLPSDRFSAERTGGSVSTLTIQRTQQEDSAVYLCASRLTSVSYEQYFGPGTRLTVT.

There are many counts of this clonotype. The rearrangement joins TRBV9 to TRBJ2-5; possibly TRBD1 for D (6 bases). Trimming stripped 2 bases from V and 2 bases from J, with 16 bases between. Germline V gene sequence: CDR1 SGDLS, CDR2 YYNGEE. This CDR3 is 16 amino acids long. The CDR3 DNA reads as TGTGCCAGCAGCGTTTTCGACAGGTCCCCTCAAGAGACCCAGTACTTC. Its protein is CASSVFDRSPQETQYF.

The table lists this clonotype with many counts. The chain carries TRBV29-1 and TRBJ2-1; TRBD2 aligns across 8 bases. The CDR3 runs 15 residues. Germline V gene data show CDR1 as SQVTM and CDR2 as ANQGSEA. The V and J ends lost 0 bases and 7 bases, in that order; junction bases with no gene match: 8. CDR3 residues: CSVEDFRGGVNEQFF. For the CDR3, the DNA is TGCAGCGTTGAAGATTTTCGGGGGGGCGTGAATGAGCAGTTCTTC.

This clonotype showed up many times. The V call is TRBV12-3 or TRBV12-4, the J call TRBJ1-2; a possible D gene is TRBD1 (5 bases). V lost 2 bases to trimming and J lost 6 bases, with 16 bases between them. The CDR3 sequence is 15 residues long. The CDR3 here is CASSLSRFGGDGYTF. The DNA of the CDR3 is TGTGCCAGCAGTTTAAGTCGGTTTGGGGGTGATGGCTACACCTTC.

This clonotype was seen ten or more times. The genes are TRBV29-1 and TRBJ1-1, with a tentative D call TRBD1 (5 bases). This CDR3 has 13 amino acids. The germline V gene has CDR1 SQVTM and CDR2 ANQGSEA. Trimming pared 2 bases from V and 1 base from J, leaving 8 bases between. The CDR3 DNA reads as TGCAGCGTTGAATCGGGGGGGAACACTGAAGCTTTCTTT. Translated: CSVESGGNTEAFF.

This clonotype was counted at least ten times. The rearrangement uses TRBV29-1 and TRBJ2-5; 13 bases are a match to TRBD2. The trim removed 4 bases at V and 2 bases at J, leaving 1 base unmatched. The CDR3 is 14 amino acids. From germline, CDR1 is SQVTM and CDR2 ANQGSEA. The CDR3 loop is CSVGTSGGQETQYF. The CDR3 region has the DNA TGCAGCGTTGGGACTAGCGGGGGACAAGAGACCCAGTACTTC.

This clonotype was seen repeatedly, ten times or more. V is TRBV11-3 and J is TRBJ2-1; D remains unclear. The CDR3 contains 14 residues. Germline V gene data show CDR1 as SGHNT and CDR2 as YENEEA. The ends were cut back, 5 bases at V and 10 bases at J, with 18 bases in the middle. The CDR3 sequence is CASSPRASRLEQFF. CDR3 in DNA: TGTGCCAGCAGCCCCCGGGCCTCCCGGTTGGAGCAGTTCTTC.

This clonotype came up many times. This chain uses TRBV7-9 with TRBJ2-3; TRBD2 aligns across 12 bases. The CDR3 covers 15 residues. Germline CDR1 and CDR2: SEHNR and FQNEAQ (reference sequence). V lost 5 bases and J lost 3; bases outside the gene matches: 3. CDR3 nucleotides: TGTGCCAGCAGCAGGGGACTAGCGGGTACAGATACGCAGTATTTT. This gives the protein CASSRGLAGTDTQYF.

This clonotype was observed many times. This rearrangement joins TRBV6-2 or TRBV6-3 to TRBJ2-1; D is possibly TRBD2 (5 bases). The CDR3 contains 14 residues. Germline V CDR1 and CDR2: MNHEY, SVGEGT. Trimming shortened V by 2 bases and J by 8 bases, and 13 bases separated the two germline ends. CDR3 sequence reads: CASSYPGLTDEQFF. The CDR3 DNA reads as TGTGCCAGCAGTTACCCCGGACTTACCGATGAGCAGTTCTTC.

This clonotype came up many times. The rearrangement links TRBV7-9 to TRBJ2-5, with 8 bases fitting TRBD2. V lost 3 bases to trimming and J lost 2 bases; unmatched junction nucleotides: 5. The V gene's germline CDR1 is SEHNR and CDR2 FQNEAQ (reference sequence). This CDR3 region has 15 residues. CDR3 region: CASSFGGGRQETQYF. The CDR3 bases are TGTGCCAGCAGCTTCGGGGGGGGACGGCAAGAGACCCAGTACTTC.

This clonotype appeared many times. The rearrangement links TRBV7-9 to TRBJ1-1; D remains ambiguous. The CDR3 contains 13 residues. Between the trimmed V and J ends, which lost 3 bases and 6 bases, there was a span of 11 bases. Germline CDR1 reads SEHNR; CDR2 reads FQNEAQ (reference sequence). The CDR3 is CASSFEKSPEAFF. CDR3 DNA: TGTGCCAGCAGCTTTGAGAAGAGCCCTGAAGCTTTCTTT.

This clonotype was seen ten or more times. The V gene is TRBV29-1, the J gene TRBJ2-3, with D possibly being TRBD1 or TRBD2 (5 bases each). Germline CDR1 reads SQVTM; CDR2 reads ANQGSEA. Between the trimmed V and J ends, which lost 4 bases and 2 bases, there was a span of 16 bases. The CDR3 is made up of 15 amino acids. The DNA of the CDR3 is TGCAGCGTTGGCCCCAGGGACCTCCACACAGATACGCAGTATTTT. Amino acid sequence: CSVGPRDLHTDTQYF.

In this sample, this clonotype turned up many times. The CDR3 bases are TGCGCCAGCAGTCCAGACGGGGGAGTCTACGAGCAGTACTTC. It is translated as CASSPDGGVYEQYF. The rearrangement uses TRBV5-1 and TRBJ2-7, with D possibly being TRBD2 (6 bases). This CDR3 contains 14 residues. Trimming shortened V by 5 bases and J by 3 bases, and 15 bases separated the two germline ends. Germline CDR1 and CDR2: SGHRS and YFSETQ.

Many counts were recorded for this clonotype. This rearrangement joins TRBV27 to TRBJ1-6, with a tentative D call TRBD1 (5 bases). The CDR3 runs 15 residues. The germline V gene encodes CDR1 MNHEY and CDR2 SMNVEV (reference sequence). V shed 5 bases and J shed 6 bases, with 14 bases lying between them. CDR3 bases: TGTGCCAGCAGTAAACAGGACCTCGGTAATTCACCCCTCCACTTT. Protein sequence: CASSKQDLGNSPLHF.

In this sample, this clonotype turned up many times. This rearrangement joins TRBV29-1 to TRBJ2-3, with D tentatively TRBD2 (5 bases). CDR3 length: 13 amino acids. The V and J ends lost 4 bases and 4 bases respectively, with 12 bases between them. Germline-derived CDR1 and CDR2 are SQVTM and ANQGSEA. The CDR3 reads CSVGVLGPDTQYF. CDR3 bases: TGCAGCGTTGGAGTACTAGGACCAGATACGCAGTATTTT.